Listed below are T cell receptor beta chains from one sample, sequenced in a study of persistence of HIV-infected CD4 T cells. Their recognized antigens are unknown. Only in-frame clones appear in the TCRdb table, and some are missing; sequencing was by immunoSEQ multiplex PCR. The sample yields 35,000 to 45,000 clones, over 75% seen once. This specimen consisted of cultured CD4+ T cells from PBMCs, obtained from a patient who received antiretroviral therapy. The receptors originated from an adult with HIV. The donor label of this sample is uncertain. CDR3s include the opening cysteine and the closing phenylalanine or tryptophan. The D gene is left open where the match is weak. Expanded clones are given a class, and other clones once, few, many or no size at all.

V	J	size	D	DNA	CDR3
TRBV6-5	TRBJ1-6	.	TRBD1	TGTGCCAGCAGTTACAAGGGGGCAGCAAGTAATTCACCCCTCCACTTT	CASSYKGAASNSPLHF
TRBV30	TRBJ2-7	.	.	TGTGCCTGGAGTGCAGCGGGCCTGTCCTACGAGCAGTACTTC	CAWSAAGLSYEQYF
TRBV4-2	TRBJ2-7	.	.	TGTGCCAGCAGCCAAGATAGTCAGGGAGGCTACGAGCAGTACTTC	CASSQDSQGGYEQYF
TRBV2	TRBJ1-4	.	.	TGTGCCAGCAGGGTTACGGGTGGAGCAACTAATGAAAAACTGTTTTTT	CASRVTGGATNEKLFF
TRBV29-1	TRBJ2-1	.	TRBD2	TGCAGCGTTACGGGACTAGCGCGCAGCTCCTACAATGAGCAGTTCTTC	CSVTGLARSSYNEQFF
TRBV5-1	TRBJ2-1	once	TRBD1	TGCGCCAGCAGCTTTGGGACAGGGTCCCCCTACAATGAGCAGTTCTTC	CASSFGTGSPYNEQFF
TRBV7-7	TRBJ2-2	.	TRBD2	TGTGCCAGCAGCACCCGACCCGGGGGGGGCGGGGAGCTGTTTTTT	CASSTRPGGGGELFF
TRBV19	TRBJ2-7	.	TRBD1	TGTGCCAGTAGTATAGCGGGACAGGAGTTCTACGAGCAGTACTTC	CASSIAGQEFYEQYF
TRBV5-1	TRBJ2-2	.	.	TGCGCCAGCAGCTTGGCCGAGCATTATACCGGGGAGCTGTTTTTT	CASSLAEHYTGELFF
TRBV5-1	TRBJ2-7	.	.	TGCGCCAGCAGCTCTTTGACAGGCTCCTACGAGCAGTACTTC	CASSSLTGSYEQYF
TRBV5-1	TRBJ1-2	.	TRBD1	TGCGCCAGCAGCCCGCGGACAGGGAATTATGGCTACACCTTC	CASSPRTGNYGYTF
TRBV6-5	TRBJ2-7	.	TRBD1	TGTGCCAGCAGCCGGGGACAGTTCCTCTCCTACGAGCAGTACTTC	CASSRGQFLSYEQYF
TRBV7-3	TRBJ1-1	.	TRBD1	TGTGCCAGCAGCTTAGACGACAGGGGGCAAACTGAAGCTTTCTTT	CASSLDDRGQTEAFF
TRBV7-2	TRBJ2-7	.	.	TGTGCCAGCGCAAATCCGGGACCGACTACGGGGCAGTACTTC	CASANPGPTTGQYF
TRBV7-3	TRBJ2-3	once	.	TGTGCCAGCAGCTCCACGGACCACACAGATACGCAGTATTTT	CASSSTDHTDTQYF
TRBV28	TRBJ2-2	.	.	TGTGCCAGCTTCGGGACGGAGCTGTTTTTT	CASFGTELFF
TRBV12-5	TRBJ2-2	.	.	TGTGCTAGTGGTTTGGAGGATACCGGGGAGCTGTTTTTT	CASGLEDTGELFF
TRBV28	TRBJ2-3	.	TRBD2	TGTGCCAGCAGTTCTACGACTAGCGGGGGCACAGATACGCAGTATTTT	CASSSTTSGGTDTQYF
TRBV14	TRBJ1-4	once	.	TGTGCCAGCAGTATCACAACAACTAATGAAAAACTGTTTTTT	CASSITTTNEKLFF
TRBV2	TRBJ1-4	.	.	TGTGCCAGCAGTGAGAGGAGACCGAGAGAAAAACTGTTTTTT	CASSERRPREKLFF
TRBV28	TRBJ1-5	.	.	TGTGCCAGCAGTTTACGAGGGCAGAGCAATCAGCCCCAGCATTTT	CASSLRGQSNQPQHF
TRBV19	TRBJ2-1	.	TRBD1	TGTGCCAGTAGGGGGACAGGGGGCCCTATGCCGTCCTACAATGAGCAGTTCTTC	CASRGTGGPMPSYNEQFF
TRBV9	TRBJ1-3	few	.	TGTGCCAGCAGCCCCCAGCTCGGCAGGGGTCTAAGAGGTGGAAACACCATATATTTT	CASSPQLGRGLRGGNTIYF
TRBV10-1	TRBJ2-7	.	TRBD1	TGCGCCAGCAGCAGGACAGGGGACCGTTACGAGCAGTACTTC	CASSRTGDRYEQYF
TRBV2	TRBJ1-1	.	.	TGTGCCAGCAGTAACACAGGGAGCTGGAACACTGAAGCTTTCTTT	CASSNTGSWNTEAFF
TRBV6-5	TRBJ2-2	.	TRBD2	TGTGCCAGCAAGAAAGGAACAGCGGGGTACGGGGAGCTGTTTTTT	CASKKGTAGYGELFF
TRBV3-1/TRBV3-2	TRBJ2-3	.	TRBD2	TGTGCCAGCAGCCAAATGGCGGGGGGGTCAGATACGCAGTATTTT	CASSQMAGGSDTQYF
TRBV14	TRBJ1-2	.	TRBD1	TGTGCCAGCAGCCGAACAGGGGGCTGGTATGGCTACACCTTC	CASSRTGGWYGYTF
TRBV15	TRBJ2-2	once	.	TGTGCCACCAGCTCTCATGACTCGAACACCGGGGAGCTGTTTTTT	CATSSHDSNTGELFF
TRBV3-1/TRBV3-2	TRBJ2-7	.	TRBD2	TGTGCCAGCAGTAATGGACTAGCGGGGGGGCGAGAGCAGTACTTC	CASSNGLAGGREQYF
TRBV5-1	TRBJ1-4	.	.	TGCGCCAGCAGCTTGGGGGAGTTTAATGAAAAACTGTTTTTT	CASSLGEFNEKLFF
TRBV12-3/TRBV12-4	TRBJ2-1	.	.	TGTGCCACCCGCAGGGATTTCGATGAGCAGTTCTTC	CATRRDFDEQFF
TRBV5-1	TRBJ1-1	.	.	TGCGCCAGCAGCTTGGCGGGACATACTAAGGGCACTGAAGCTTTCTTT	CASSLAGHTKGTEAFF
TRBV28	TRBJ2-2	.	.	TGTGCCAGCAGTTCGGCAGGGGCGGCCACCGGGGAGCTGTTTTTT	CASSSAGAATGELFF
TRBV21-1	TRBJ2-2	.	.	TGTGCCAGCAGCAAAGGAGGGACTAGCGGGGCCCCGAACACCGGGGAGCTGTTTTTT	CASSKGGTSGAPNTGELFF
TRBV6-5	TRBJ2-7	.	.	TGTGCCAGCAGGGTTGACCGGGATGGGTACGAGCAGTACTTC	CASRVDRDGYEQYF
TRBV28	TRBJ1-5	.	TRBD1	TGTGCCAGCAGTTTATTTAGGAGGGGGCGAGGGTATAGCAATCAGCCCCAGCATTTT	CASSLFRRGRGYSNQPQHF
TRBV30	TRBJ1-4	.	TRBD1	TGTGCCTGGAGCAGGACAGGGATGAATGAAAAACTGTTTTTT	CAWSRTGMNEKLFF
TRBV5-5	TRBJ1-5	.	.	TGTGCCAGCAGCCCAAGGGGCAATCAGCCCCAGCATTTT	CASSPRGNQPQHF
TRBV5-1	TRBJ2-5	.	.	TGCGCCAGCAGCCCCTTCCAAGAGACCCAGTACTTC	CASSPFQETQYF
TRBV2	TRBJ1-3	.	.	TGTGCCAGCAGTGAACAAGGCCCCGAGATTGGAAACACCATATATTTT	CASSEQGPEIGNTIYF
TRBV19	TRBJ1-3	once	.	TGTGCCAGTAGTACCCCGGGGCGCGAGTCCATATATTTT	CASSTPGRESIYF
TRBV6-6	TRBJ2-2	.	TRBD1	TGTGCCAGCAGTCCTCGGACAGGCTGGACCGGGGAGCTGTTTTTT	CASSPRTGWTGELFF
TRBV18	TRBJ2-2	.	.	TGTGCCAGCTCACTAGCCGGGAAGGACACCGGGGAGCTGTTTTTT	CASSLAGKDTGELFF
TRBV12-3/TRBV12-4	TRBJ2-1	.	.	TGTGCCAGCAGTTCTTCTAGTGGTGAGCAGTTCTTC	CASSSSSGEQFF
TRBV5-1	TRBJ1-2	.	TRBD1	TGCGCCAGCTTCGAGGGGGGGACAGGGACATTGCTTAGCTTC	CASFEGGTGTLLSF
TRBV5-1	TRBJ2-7	.	.	TGCGCCAGCAGCCCTACCGGGTCGGGTTACGAGCAGTACTTC	CASSPTGSGYEQYF
TRBV28	TRBJ1-1	.	.	TGTGCCAGCAGATTGGGCCCGGGGGTTGAAGCTTTCTTT	CASRLGPGVEAFF
TRBV19	TRBJ2-2	.	TRBD1	TGTGCCAGTACCGAACAGGGGAAGGGGTCCGGGGAGCTGTTTTTT	CASTEQGKGSGELFF
TRBV24-1	TRBJ1-2	.	.	TGTGCCACCAGTGATCGTGGCCAGGGGCGGTATGGCTACACCTTC	CATSDRGQGRYGYTF